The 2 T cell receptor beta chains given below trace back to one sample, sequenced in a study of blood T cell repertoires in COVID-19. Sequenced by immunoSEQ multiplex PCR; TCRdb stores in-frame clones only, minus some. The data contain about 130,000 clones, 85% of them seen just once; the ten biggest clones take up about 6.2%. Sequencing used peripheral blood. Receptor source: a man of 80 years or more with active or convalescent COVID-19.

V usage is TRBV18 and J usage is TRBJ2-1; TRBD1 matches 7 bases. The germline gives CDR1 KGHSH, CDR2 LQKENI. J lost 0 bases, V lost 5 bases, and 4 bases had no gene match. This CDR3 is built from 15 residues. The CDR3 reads CASSGGQISYNEQFF. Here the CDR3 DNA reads TGTGCCAGCTCAGGGGGACAGATCTCCTACAATGAGCAGTTCTTC.

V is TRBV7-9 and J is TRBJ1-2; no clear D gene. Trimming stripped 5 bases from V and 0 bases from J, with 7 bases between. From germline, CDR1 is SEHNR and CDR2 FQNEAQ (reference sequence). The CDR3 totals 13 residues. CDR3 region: CASSLTPNYGYTF. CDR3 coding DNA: TGTGCCAGCAGCCTGACACCTAACTATGGCTACACCTTC.